This T cell receptor beta chain emerged from a study of cytomegalovirus exposure and HLA in healthy donors. This clone was seen more than once but under ten times. The CDR3 totals 14 residues. Germline values: CDR1 SEHNR, CDR2 FQNEAQ (reference sequence). V dropped 3 bases and J dropped 1; count of bases not matched to a gene: 2. Primers included in the PCR were 60 Vbeta and 13 Jbeta primers. Here immunoSEQ multiplex PCR was the method, and the copy in TCRdb shows in-frame clones only, minus some. The sample yields roughly 120,000 clones, roughly 77% seen once. The sequence was obtained from a man younger than 45 in good health and CMV-seronegative. The specimen sequenced was PBMCs. The gene calls are TRBV7-9 and TRBJ1-1; 7 bases are a match to TRBD1. CDR3 amino acids: CASSFGTANTEAFF. CDR3 nucleotides: TGTGCCAGCAGCTTTGGGACAGCGAACACTGAAGCTTTCTTT. The variable domain in full, completed from reference TRBV7-9 and TRBJ1-1, reads DTGVSQNPRHKITKRGQNVTFRCDPISEHNRLYWYRQTLGQGPEFLTYFQNEAQLEKSRLLSDRFSAERPKGSFSTLEIQRTEQGDSAMYLCASSFGTANTEAFFGQGTRLTVV.